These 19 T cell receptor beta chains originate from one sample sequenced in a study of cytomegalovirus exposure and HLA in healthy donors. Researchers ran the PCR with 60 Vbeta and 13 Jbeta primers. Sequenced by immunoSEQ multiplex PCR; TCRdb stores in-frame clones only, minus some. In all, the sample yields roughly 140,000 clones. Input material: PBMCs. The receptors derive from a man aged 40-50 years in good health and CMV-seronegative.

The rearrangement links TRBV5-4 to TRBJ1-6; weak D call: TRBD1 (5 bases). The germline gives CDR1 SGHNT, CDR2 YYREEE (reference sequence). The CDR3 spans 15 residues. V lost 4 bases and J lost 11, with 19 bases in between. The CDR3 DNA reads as TGTGCCAGCAGCGCGGGGCGAGGAGCGCCGGCACCCCTCCACTTT. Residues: CASSAGRGAPAPLHF.

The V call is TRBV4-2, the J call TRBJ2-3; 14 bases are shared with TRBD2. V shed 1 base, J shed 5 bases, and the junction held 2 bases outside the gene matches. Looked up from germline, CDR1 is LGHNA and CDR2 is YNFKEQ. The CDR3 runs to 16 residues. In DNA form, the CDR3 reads TGTGCCAGCAGCCAAGCGACTAGCGGGGGGGAAGATACGCAGTATTTT. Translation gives CASSQATSGGEDTQYF.

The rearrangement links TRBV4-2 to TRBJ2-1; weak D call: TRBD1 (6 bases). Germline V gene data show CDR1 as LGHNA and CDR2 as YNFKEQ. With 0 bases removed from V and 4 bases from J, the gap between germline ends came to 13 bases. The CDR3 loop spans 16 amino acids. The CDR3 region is CASSQEGDNRYNEQFF. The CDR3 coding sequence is TGTGCCAGCAGCCAAGAAGGGGACAACCGATACAATGAGCAGTTCTTC.

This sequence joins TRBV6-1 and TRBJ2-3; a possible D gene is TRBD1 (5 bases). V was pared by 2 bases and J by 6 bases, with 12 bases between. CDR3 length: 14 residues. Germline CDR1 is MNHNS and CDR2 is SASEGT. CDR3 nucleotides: TGTGCCAGCAGTGAAAGGGCAGGGTGGGATACGCAGTATTTT. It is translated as CASSERAGWDTQYF.

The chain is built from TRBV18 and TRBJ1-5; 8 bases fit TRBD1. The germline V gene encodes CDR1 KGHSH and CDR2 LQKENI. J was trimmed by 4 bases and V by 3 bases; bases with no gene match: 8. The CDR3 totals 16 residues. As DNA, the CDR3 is TGTGCCAGCTCACCTCCCGGGACAGGCGCAAATCAGCCCCAGCATTTT. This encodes CASSPPGTGANQPQHF.

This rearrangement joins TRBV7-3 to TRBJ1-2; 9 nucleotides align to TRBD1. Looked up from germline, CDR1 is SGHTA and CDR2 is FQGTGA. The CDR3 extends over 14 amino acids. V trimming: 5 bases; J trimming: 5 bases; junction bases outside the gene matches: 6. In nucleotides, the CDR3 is TGTGCCAGCAGCCCCCAGACAGGGGGATATGGCTACACCTTC. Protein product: CASSPQTGGYGYTF.

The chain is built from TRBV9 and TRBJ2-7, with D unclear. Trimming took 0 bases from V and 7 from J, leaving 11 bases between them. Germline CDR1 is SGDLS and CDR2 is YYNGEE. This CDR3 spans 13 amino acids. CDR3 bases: TGTGCCAGCAGCGTAGACCCGGTCGGGGAGCAGTACTTC. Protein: CASSVDPVGEQYF. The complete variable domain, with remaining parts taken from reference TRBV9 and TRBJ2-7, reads DSGVTQTPKHLITATGQRVTLRCSPRSGDLSVYWYQQSLDQGLQFLIQYYNGEERAKGNILERFSAQQFPDLHSELNLSSLELGDSALYFCASSVDPVGEQYFGPGTRLTVT.

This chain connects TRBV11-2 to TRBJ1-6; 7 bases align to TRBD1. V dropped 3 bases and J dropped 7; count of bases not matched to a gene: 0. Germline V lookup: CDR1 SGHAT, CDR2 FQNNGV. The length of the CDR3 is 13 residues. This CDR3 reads CASSLGQNSPLHF. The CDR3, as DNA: TGTGCCAGCAGCTTGGGACAGAATTCACCCCTCCACTTT.

The CDR3: CASSLPIGTGRHEQYF. The CDR3 DNA sequence: TGTGCCAGCAGCTTACCGATCGGGACAGGGAGACACGAGCAGTACTTC. V gene TRBV11-2 combines with J gene TRBJ2-7; 9 bases fit TRBD1. The CDR3 length is 16 residues. The germline gives CDR1 SGHAT, CDR2 FQNNGV. V shed 2 bases and J 5 bases; nucleotides not matched to a gene: 10.

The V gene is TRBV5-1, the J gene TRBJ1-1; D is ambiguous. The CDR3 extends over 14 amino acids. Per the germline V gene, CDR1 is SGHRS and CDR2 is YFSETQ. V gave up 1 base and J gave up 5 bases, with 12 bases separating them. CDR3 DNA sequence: TGCGCCAGCAGCTTGAGTGCAGGTCGGACTGAAGCTTTCTTT. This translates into CASSLSAGRTEAFF.

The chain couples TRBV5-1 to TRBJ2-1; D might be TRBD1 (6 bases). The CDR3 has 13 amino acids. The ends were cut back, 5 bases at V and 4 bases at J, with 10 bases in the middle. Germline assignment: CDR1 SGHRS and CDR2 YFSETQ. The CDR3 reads CASRSTGYNEQFF. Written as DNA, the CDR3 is TGCGCCAGCAGATCGACAGGATACAATGAGCAGTTCTTC. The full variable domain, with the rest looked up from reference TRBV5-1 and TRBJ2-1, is KAGVTQTPRYLIKTRGQQVTLSCSPISGHRSVSWYQQTPGQGLQFLFEYFSETQRNKGNFPGRFSGRQFSNSRSEMNVSTLELGDSALYLCASRSTGYNEQFFGPGTRLTVL.

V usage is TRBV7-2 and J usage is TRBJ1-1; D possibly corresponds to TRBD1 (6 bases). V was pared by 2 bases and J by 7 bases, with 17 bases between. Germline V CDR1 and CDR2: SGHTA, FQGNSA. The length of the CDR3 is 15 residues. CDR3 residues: CASSLSGQEHGEAFF. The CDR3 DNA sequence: TGTGCCAGCAGCTTATCGGGACAAGAACATGGTGAAGCTTTCTTT.

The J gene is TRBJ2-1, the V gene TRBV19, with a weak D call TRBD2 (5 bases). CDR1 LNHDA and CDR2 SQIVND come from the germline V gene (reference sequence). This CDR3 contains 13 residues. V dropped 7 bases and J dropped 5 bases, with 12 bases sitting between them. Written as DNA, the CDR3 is TGTGCCAGTACCTCGGACTGGAACAATGAGCAGTTCTTC. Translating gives CASTSDWNNEQFF.

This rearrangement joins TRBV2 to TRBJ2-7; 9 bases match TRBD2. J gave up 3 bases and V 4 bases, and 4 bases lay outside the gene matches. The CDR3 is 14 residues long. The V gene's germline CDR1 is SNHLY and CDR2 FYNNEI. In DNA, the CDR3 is TGTGCCAGCAGTGCGGGACTAGCAAACTACGAGCAGTACTTC. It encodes CASSAGLANYEQYF.

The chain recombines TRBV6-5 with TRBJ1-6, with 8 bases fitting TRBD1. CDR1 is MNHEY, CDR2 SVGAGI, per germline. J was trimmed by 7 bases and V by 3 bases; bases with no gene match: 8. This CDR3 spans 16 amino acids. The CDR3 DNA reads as TGTGCCAGCAGTTATTCCGGACAGGGTTTGAATTCACCCCTCCACTTT. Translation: CASSYSGQGLNSPLHF.

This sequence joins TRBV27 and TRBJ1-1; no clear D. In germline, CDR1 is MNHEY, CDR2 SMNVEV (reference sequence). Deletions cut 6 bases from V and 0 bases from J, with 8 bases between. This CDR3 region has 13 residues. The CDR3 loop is CASSQILNTEAFF. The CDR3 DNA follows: TGTGCCAGCAGCCAAATCCTGAACACTGAAGCTTTCTTT.

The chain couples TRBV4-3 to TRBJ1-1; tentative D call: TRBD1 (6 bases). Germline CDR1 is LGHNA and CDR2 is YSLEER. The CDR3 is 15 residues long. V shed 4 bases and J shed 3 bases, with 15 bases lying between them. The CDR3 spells CASSPGTRDYTEAFF. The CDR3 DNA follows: TGCGCCAGCAGCCCTGGGACAAGGGATTACACTGAAGCTTTCTTT.

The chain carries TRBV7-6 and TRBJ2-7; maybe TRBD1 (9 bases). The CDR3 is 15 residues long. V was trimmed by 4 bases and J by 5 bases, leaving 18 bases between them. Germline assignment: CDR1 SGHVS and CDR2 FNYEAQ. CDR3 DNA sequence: TGTGCCAGCAGCTCGGGGGGGACAGGGAAGGACGAGCAGTACTTC. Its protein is CASSSGGTGKDEQYF.

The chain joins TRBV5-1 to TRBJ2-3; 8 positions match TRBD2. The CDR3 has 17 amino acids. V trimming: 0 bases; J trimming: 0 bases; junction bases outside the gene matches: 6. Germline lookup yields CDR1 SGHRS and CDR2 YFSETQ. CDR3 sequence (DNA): TGCGCCAGCAGCTTGGCCCCGGGGGGGCCAAGCACAGATACGCAGTATTTT. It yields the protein CASSLAPGGPSTDTQYF.